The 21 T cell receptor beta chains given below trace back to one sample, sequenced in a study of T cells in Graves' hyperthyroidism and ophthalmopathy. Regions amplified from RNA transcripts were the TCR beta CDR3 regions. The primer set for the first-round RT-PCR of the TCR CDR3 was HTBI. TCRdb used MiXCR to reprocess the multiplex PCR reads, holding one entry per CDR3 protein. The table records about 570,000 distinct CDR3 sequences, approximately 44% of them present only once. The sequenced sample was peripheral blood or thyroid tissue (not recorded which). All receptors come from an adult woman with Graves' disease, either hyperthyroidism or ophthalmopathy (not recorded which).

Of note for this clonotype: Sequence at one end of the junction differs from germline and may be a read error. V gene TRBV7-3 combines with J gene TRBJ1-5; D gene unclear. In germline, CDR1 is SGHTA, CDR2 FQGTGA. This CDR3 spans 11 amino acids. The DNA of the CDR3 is TGTGCCAGCAGGACTACTCAGCCCCCGCATTTT. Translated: CASRTTQPPHF.

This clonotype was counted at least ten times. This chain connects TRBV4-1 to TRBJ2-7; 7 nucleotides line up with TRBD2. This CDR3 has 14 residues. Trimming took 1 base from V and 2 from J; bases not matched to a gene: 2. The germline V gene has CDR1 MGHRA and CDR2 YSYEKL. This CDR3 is CASSQVAGAYEQYF. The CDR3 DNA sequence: TGCGCCAGCAGCCAAGTTGCGGGAGCCTACGAGCAGTACTTC.

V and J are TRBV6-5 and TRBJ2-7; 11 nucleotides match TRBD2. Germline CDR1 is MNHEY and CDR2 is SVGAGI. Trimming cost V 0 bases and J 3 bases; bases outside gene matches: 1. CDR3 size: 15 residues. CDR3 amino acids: CASSYSTSGIYEQYF. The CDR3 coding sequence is TGTGCCAGCAGTTACTCGACTAGCGGGATCTACGAGCAGTACTTC.

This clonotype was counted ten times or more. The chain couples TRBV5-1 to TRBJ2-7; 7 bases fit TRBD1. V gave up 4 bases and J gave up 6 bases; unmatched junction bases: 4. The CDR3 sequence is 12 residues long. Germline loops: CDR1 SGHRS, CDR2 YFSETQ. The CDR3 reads CASSMDRTEQYF. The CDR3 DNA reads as TGCGCCAGCAGCATGGACAGGACCGAGCAGTACTTC.

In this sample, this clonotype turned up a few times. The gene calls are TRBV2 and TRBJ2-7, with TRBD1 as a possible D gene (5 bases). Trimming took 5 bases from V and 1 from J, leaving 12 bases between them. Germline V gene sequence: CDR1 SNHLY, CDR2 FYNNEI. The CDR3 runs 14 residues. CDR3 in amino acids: CASSLTGQSYEQYF. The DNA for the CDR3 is TGTGCCAGCAGTTTAACAGGTCAATCCTACGAGCAGTACTTC.

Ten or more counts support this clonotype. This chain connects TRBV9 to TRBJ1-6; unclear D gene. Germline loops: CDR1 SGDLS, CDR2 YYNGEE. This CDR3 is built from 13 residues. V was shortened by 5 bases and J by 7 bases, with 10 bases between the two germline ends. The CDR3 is CASSAAGNSPLHF. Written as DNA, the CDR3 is TGTGCCAGCAGTGCCGCGGGCAATTCACCCCTCCACTTT.

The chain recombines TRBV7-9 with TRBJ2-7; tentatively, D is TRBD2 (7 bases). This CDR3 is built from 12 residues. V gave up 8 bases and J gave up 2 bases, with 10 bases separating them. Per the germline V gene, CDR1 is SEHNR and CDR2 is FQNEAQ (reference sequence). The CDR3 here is CASGGATYEQYF. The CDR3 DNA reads TGTGCCAGCGGGGGGGCTACCTACGAGCAGTACTTC.

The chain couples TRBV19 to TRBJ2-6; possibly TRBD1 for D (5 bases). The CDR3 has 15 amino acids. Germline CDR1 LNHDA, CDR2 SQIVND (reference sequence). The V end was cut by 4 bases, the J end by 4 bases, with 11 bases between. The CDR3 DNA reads TGTGCCAGTAGTAGTTCGGACACCGGGGCCAACGTCCTGACTTTC. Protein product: CASSSSDTGANVLTF.

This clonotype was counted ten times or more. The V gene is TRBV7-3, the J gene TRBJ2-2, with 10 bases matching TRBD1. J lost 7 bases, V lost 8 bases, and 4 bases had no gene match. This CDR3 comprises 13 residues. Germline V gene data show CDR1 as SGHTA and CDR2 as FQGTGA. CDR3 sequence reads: CASGRDRGGELFF. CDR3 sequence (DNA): TGTGCCAGCGGCAGGGACAGGGGCGGGGAGCTGTTTTTT.

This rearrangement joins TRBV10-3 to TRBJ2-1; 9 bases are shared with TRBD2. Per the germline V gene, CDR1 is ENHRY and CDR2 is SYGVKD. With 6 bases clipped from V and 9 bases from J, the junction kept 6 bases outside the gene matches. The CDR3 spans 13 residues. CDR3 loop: CAIRREGQGEQFF. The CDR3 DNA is TGTGCCATCAGGCGGGAGGGCCAAGGTGAGCAGTTCTTC.

The chain's CDR3 is CASSYRGLNTGELFF. CDR3 nucleotide sequence: TGTGCCAGCAGTTACAGGGGGTTAAACACCGGGGAGCTGTTTTTT. V gene TRBV27 combines with J gene TRBJ2-2, with 8 bases fitting TRBD1. Germline CDR1 MNHEY, CDR2 SMNVEV (reference sequence). The CDR3 covers 15 residues. Losses at the gene ends were 4 bases for V and 2 bases for J; bases not matched to a gene: 3.

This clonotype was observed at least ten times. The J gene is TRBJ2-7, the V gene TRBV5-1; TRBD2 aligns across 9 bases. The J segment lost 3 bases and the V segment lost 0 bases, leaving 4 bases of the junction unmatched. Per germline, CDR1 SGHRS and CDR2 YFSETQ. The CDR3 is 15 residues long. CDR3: CASSLVPSGNYEQYF. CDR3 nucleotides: TGCGCCAGCAGCTTGGTACCTAGCGGGAACTACGAGCAGTACTTC.

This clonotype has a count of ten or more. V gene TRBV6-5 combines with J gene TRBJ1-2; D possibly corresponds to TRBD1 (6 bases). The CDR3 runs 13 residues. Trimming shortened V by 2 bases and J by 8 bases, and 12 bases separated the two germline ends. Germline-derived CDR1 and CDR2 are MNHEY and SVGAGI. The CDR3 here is CASSYRGVQGYTF. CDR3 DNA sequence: TGTGCCAGCAGTTACAGGGGGGTACAAGGCTACACCTTC.

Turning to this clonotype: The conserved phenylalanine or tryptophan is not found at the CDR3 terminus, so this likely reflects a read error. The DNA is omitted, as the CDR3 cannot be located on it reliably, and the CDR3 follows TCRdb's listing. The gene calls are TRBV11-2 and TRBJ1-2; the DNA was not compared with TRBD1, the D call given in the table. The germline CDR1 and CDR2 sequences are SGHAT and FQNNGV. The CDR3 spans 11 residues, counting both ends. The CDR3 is CASNPRRQPSY.

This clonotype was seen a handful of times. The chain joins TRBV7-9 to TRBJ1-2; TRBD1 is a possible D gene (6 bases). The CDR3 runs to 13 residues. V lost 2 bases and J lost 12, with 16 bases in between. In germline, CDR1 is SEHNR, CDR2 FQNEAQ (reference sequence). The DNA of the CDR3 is TGTGCCAGCAGCTTACCCTGGACAGATGGAAACACCTTC. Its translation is CASSLPWTDGNTF.

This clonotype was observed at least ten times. The CDR3 bases are TGTGCCAGCACGGTGGGACCACGGGGTGAGACCCAGTACTTC. Protein product: CASTVGPRGETQYF. The chain joins TRBV12-3 or TRBV12-4 to TRBJ2-5, with D perhaps TRBD1 or TRBD2 (5 bases each). CDR3 length: 14 amino acids. Trimming took 7 bases from V and 5 from J, leaving 17 bases between them.

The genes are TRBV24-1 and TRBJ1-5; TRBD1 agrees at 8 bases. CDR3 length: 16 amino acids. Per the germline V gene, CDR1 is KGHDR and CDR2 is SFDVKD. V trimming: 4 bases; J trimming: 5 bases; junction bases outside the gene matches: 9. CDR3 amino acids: CATSDSGQGYDQPQHF. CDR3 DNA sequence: TGTGCCACCAGTGACTCCGGACAGGGTTATGATCAGCCCCAGCATTTT.

CDR3 loop: CASSVPGSGANTEAFF. The CDR3 nucleotides read TGTGCCAGCTCAGTCCCGGGCTCAGGGGCGAACACTGAAGCTTTCTTT. The chain employs TRBV9 and TRBJ1-1; weak D call: TRBD1 (6 bases). Germline V CDR1 and CDR2: SGDLS, YYNGEE. Trimming stripped 7 bases from V and 1 base from J, with 20 bases between. The CDR3 contains 16 residues.

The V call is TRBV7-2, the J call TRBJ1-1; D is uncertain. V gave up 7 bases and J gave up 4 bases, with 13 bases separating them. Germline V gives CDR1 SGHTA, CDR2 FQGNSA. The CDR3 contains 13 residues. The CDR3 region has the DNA TGTGCCAGCATCACCCGCACGAGCACTGAAGCTTTCTTT. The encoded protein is CASITRTSTEAFF.

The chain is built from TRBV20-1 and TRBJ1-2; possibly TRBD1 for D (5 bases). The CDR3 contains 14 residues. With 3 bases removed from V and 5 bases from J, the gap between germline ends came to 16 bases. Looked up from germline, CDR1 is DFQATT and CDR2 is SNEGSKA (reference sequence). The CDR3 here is CSASQGRVGYGYTF. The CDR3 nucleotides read TGCAGTGCTAGCCAAGGCAGGGTGGGGTATGGCTACACCTTC.

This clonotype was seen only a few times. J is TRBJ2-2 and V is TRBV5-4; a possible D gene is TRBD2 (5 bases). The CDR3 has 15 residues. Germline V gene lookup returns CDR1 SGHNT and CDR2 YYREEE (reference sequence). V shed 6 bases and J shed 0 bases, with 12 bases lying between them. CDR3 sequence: CASKSQAANTGELFF. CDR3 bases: TGTGCCAGCAAGAGTCAAGCGGCGAACACCGGGGAGCTGTTTTTT. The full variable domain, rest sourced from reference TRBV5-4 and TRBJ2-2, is ETGVTQSPTHLIKTRGQQVTLRCSSQSGHNTVSWYQQALGQGPQFIFQYYREEENGRGNFPPRFSGLQFPNYSSELNVNALELDDSALYLCASKSQAANTGELFFGEGSRLTVL.